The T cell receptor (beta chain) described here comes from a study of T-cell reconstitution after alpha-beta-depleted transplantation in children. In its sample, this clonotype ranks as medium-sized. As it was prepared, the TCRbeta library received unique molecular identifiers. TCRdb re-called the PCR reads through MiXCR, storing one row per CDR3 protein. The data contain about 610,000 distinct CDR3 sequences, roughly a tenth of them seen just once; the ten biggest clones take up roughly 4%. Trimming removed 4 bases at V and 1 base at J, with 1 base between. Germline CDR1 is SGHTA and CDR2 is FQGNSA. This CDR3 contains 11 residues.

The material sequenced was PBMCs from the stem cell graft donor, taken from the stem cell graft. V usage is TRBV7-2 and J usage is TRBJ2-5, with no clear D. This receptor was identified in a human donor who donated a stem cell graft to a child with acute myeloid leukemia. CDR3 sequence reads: CASSSQETQYF. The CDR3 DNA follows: TGTGCCAGCAGCTCCCAAGAGACCCAGTACTTC. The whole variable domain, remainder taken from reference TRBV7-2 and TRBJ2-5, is GAGVSQSPSNKVTEKGKDVELRCDPISGHTALYWYRQSLGQGLEFLIYFQGNSAPDKSGLPSDRFSAERTGGSVSTLTIQRTQQEDSAVYLCASSSQETQYFGPGTRLLVL.